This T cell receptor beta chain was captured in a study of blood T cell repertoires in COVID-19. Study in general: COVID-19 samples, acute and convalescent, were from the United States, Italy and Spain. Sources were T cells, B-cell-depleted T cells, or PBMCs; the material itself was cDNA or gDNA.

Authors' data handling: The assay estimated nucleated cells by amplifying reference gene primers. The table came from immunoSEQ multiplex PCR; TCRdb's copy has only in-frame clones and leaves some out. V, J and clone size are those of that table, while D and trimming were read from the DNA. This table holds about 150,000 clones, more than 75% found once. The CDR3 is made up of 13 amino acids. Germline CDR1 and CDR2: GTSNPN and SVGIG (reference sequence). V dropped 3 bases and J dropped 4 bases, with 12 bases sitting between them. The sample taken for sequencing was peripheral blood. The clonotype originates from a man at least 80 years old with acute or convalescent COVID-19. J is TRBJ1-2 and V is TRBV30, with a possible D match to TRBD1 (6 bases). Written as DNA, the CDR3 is TGTGCCTGGAGGGCCAGGGGCGTCTATGGCTACACCTTC. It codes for CAWRARGVYGYTF. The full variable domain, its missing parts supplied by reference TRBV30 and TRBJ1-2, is SQTIHQWPATLVQPVGSPLSLECTVEGTSNPNLYWYRQAAGRGLQLLFYSVGIGQISSEVPQNLSASRPQDRQFILSSKKLLLSDSGFYLCAWRARGVYGYTFGSGTRLTVV.